A single T cell receptor beta chain is shown here with its context. Profiled with immunoSEQ multiplex PCR; TCRdb holds only in-frame clones, not every one. There are 200,000 to 250,000 clones in the sample; around 81% occur only once, and about 2.9% lies in the top ten. The record originates from a study of blood T cell repertoires in COVID-19. Looking at the study overall: T cells, B-cell-depleted T cells, or PBMCs provided the cDNA or gDNA that served as material.

The material sequenced was peripheral blood. The sequence derives from a woman aged 30 to 39 who had recovered from COVID-19.

The CDR3 nucleotides read TGTGCCAGCTCACCACTTAGGGGGAACCAAGAGACCCAGTACTTC. Translated: CASSPLRGNQETQYF. The V and J genes are TRBV18 and TRBJ2-5; a weak D match, TRBD1 (6 bases). Germline assignment: CDR1 KGHSH and CDR2 LQKENI. Trimming pared 1 base from V and 0 bases from J, leaving 9 bases between. The CDR3 extends over 15 amino acids.